Shown below are 27 T cell receptor beta chains from a single sample sequenced in a study of blood T cell repertoires in COVID-19. The assay was immunoSEQ multiplex PCR, and TCRdb's table has in-frame clones only and misses some. The sample lists under 350,000 clones; roughly 85% were seen once. Sequenced: peripheral blood. These receptors were collected from a human donor in a cohort sampled during active COVID-19.

The V gene is TRBV19, the J gene TRBJ2-7; D perhaps matches TRBD2 (5 bases). This CDR3 spans 14 amino acids. V gave up 5 bases and J gave up 4 bases, with 15 bases separating them. Germline loops: CDR1 LNHDA, CDR2 SQIVND (reference sequence). In DNA form, the CDR3 reads TGTGCCAGTAGTCCGGGATCATTCCTATACGAGCAGTACTTC. It is translated as CASSPGSFLYEQYF.

J is TRBJ1-2 and V is TRBV2, with D tentatively TRBD1 (5 bases). Germline values: CDR1 SNHLY, CDR2 FYNNEI. CDR3 size: 18 residues. Trimming left V 4 bases short and J 7 bases short, with 28 bases between. The CDR3 DNA follows: TGTGCCAGCAGTGGGGGGACTTCGCGTCACGAGGCATGGCGTGGCTACACCTTC. It codes for CASSGGTSRHEAWRGYTF.

V and J are TRBV29-1 and TRBJ2-2; 7 nucleotides agree with TRBD1. CDR1 is SQVTM, CDR2 ANQGSEA, per germline. The CDR3 runs 14 residues. V lost 6 bases, J lost 6 bases, and 10 bases stayed unmatched. The CDR3 protein is CSVRQGSYAGELFF. In DNA, the CDR3 is TGCAGCGTACGACAGGGTAGTTATGCCGGGGAGCTGTTTTTT.

This chain connects TRBV18 to TRBJ1-1; no definite D call. V was shortened by 5 bases and J by 4 bases, with 11 bases between the two germline ends. The germline gives CDR1 KGHSH, CDR2 LQKENI. This CDR3 region has 13 residues. CDR3 nucleotide sequence: TGTGCCAGCTCAGCGGGTCGGGTCACTGAAGCTTTCTTT. It specifies CASSAGRVTEAFF.

The chain links TRBV1 to TRBJ2-1; the table names TRBD2, a call not compared with the DNA. TRBV1 is an annotated pseudogene. The CDR3 runs to 18 residues. The CDR3 sequence is CTSSRVIAAPTRYNEQFF. The CDR3 DNA reads as TGCACCAGCAGTCGGGTGATTGCAGCTCCCACTCGATACAATGAGCAGTTCTTC.

This clone was found once. The chain joins TRBV13 to TRBJ1-1; a possible D gene is TRBD1 (5 bases). Trimming shortened V by 5 bases and J by 4 bases, and 8 bases separated the two germline ends. Germline CDR1 reads PRHDT; CDR2 reads FYEKMQ (reference sequence). CDR3 length: 12 amino acids. CDR3 in amino acids: CASSLTGTEAFF. The CDR3 nucleotides are TGTGCCAGCAGCCTCACAGGCACTGAAGCTTTCTTT.

V is TRBV19 and J is TRBJ2-6; 8 bases match TRBD1. Germline CDR1 LNHDA, CDR2 SQIVND (reference sequence). The CDR3 contains 16 residues. Unmatched junction bases numbered 5, after V lost 3 bases and J lost 4 bases. The CDR3 DNA reads TGTGCCAGTAGTATGACAGGGGCGCAGGGGGCCAACGTCCTGACTTTC. Residues: CASSMTGAQGANVLTF.

This chain joins TRBV21-1 and TRBJ2-4; the D call TRBD1 from the table was never checked on the DNA. TRBV21-1 is marked as a pseudogene. The CDR3 runs 15 residues. In DNA form, the CDR3 reads TGTGCCAGCAGCAAACCCGACACTCTCAAAAACATTCAGTACTTC. This codes for CASSKPDTLKNIQYF.

This clone was recorded only once. This chain connects TRBV4-2 to TRBJ2-7; 15 bases are a match to TRBD2. CDR3 size: 17 residues. Germline CDR1 and CDR2: LGHNA and YNFKEQ. Trimming took 1 base from V and 3 from J; bases not matched to a gene: 4. In DNA form, the CDR3 reads TGTGCCAGCAGCCAAGGAAGGACTAGCGGGGGGGACTACGAGCAGTACTTC. Residues: CASSQGRTSGGDYEQYF.

The CDR3 is CASSFSGQGHKNEQYF. The CDR3 DNA follows: TGCGCCAGCAGCTTCTCGGGACAGGGCCACAAGAACGAGCAGTACTTC. This rearrangement joins TRBV5-1 to TRBJ2-7, with 9 bases fitting TRBD1. Per the germline V gene, CDR1 is SGHRS and CDR2 is YFSETQ. The junction had 11 bases not matched to a gene; V was cut back by 2 bases and J by 5 bases. The CDR3 spans 16 residues.

The chain carries TRBV7-2 and TRBJ2-1; 10 bases are a match to TRBD2. After removal of 3 bases from V and 11 bases from J, the junction contained 4 bases not matched to a gene. The germline CDR1 and CDR2 sequences are SGHTA and FQGNSA. This CDR3 is built from 13 residues. CDR3 DNA: TGTGCCAGCAGCTTCTGGACTAGCGGTAAGCAGTTCTTC. It codes for CASSFWTSGKQFF.

The chain joins TRBV7-6 to TRBJ2-3, with D perhaps TRBD1 (5 bases). Trimming stripped 1 base from V and 6 bases from J, with 8 bases between. The CDR3 sequence is 13 residues long. From germline, CDR1 is SGHVS and CDR2 FNYEAQ. The CDR3 protein is CASSLVGVDTQYF. The CDR3 DNA reads as TGTGCCAGCAGCTTAGTAGGGGTTGATACGCAGTATTTT. The variable domain in full, with the rest retrieved from reference TRBV7-6 and TRBJ2-3, is GAGVSQSPRYKVTKRGQDVALRCDPISGHVSLYWYRQALGQGPEFLTYFNYEAQQDKSGLPNDRFSAERPEGSISTLTIQRTEQRDSAMYRCASSLVGVDTQYFGPGTRLTVL.

In nucleotides, the CDR3 is TGTGCCACCGGGGCATCTTCCACAGATACGCAGTATTTT. This sequence encodes CATGASSTDTQYF. The chain recombines TRBV24-1 with TRBJ2-3, with a tentative D call TRBD1 (5 bases). The V end lost 9 bases, the J end lost 2 bases, and 11 bases lay between the germline ends. The CDR3 extends over 13 amino acids. Germline CDR1 and CDR2: KGHDR and SFDVKD.

This chain connects TRBV7-9 to TRBJ1-5; no firm D call. Germline V gene data show CDR1 as SEHNR and CDR2 as FQNEAQ (reference sequence). The CDR3 runs to 13 residues. V was trimmed by 2 bases and J by 2 bases, leaving 4 bases between them. CDR3 sequence (DNA): TGTGCCAGCAGCTTATCCGGCAATCAGCCCCAGCATTTT. As protein: CASSLSGNQPQHF.

The chain combines TRBV5-1 with TRBJ2-7; TRBD1 matches at 11 bases. CDR3 length equals 15 residues. With 0 bases clipped from V and 3 bases from J, the junction kept 2 bases outside the gene matches. The germline gives CDR1 SGHRS, CDR2 YFSETQ. The CDR3 protein is CASSLAGTGGYEQYF. Here the CDR3 DNA reads TGCGCCAGCAGCTTGGCCGGGACAGGGGGCTACGAGCAGTACTTC.

This clone appeared a few times. V gene TRBV2 combines with J gene TRBJ1-1, with D perhaps TRBD1 (5 bases). The V end lost 9 bases, the J end lost 6 bases, and 17 bases lay between the germline ends. Per the germline V gene, CDR1 is SNHLY and CDR2 is FYNNEI. This CDR3 has 13 residues. The CDR3 sequence is CASYTDSEPEAFF. CDR3 bases: TGTGCCAGTTATACCGACAGCGAGCCTGAAGCTTTCTTT.

The rearrangement links TRBV7-2 to TRBJ1-5; perhaps TRBD1 as D (6 bases). The germline gives CDR1 SGHTA, CDR2 FQGNSA. V lost 4 bases, J lost 7 bases, and 11 bases lay in between. The CDR3 sequence is 13 residues long. In DNA, the CDR3 is TGTGCCAGCAGCTCCGACAGGTGGCAGCCCCAGCATTTT. Translating it yields CASSSDRWQPQHF.

CDR3 protein: CASSLAGIYEQYF. DNA of the CDR3: TGTGCCAGCAGTTTGGCGGGAATCTACGAGCAGTACTTC. The chain joins TRBV27 to TRBJ2-7; D is possibly TRBD2 (6 bases). V shed 3 bases and J shed 3 bases, with 9 bases lying between them. The CDR3 length is 13 residues. The V gene's germline CDR1 is MNHEY and CDR2 SMNVEV (reference sequence).

V and J are TRBV4-1 and TRBJ2-1; tentatively, D is TRBD2 (6 bases). CDR3 length equals 15 residues. Trimming shortened V by 1 base and J by 6 bases, and 13 bases separated the two germline ends. CDR1 and CDR2 (germline): MGHRA, YSYEKL. CDR3 residues: CASSQVSGVGNEQFF. The CDR3, as DNA: TGCGCCAGCAGCCAAGTGTCGGGAGTTGGCAATGAGCAGTTCTTC.

Points on this clone: At one of its ends the junction is not consistent with the germline gene, which may arise from a read error. The CDR3 sequence: CASGSMDRVNF. In DNA, the CDR3 is TGTGCTAGTGGTTCAATGGACAGGGTGAACTTC. V gene TRBV12-5 combines with J gene TRBJ2-5; the match to TRBD1 covers 8 bases. CDR1 is LGHNT, CDR2 FRNRAP, per germline. This CDR3 is 11 amino acids long. Full variable domain (remainder filled in from reference TRBV12-5 and TRBJ2-5): DARVTQTPRHKVTEMGQEVTMRCQPILGHNTVFWYRQTMMQGLELLAYFRNRAPLDDSGMPKDRFSAEMPDATLATLKIQPSEPRDSAVYFCASGSMDRVNFGPGTRLLVL.

V and J are TRBV7-9 and TRBJ1-6; weak D call: TRBD1 (6 bases). The CDR3 contains 15 residues. Per germline, CDR1 SEHNR and CDR2 FQNEAQ (reference sequence). Trimming cost V 4 bases and J 5 bases, with 12 bases left between them. For the CDR3, the DNA is TGTGCCAGCAGCTCGTGGACAGCCAATAATTCACCCCTCCACTTT. Translation gives CASSSWTANNSPLHF.

The rearrangement uses TRBV7-2 and TRBJ2-4, with no clear D. The V gene's germline CDR1 is SGHTA and CDR2 FQGNSA. This CDR3 has 14 residues. V lost 5 bases and J lost 6, with 14 bases in between. In DNA form, the CDR3 reads TGTGCCAGCAGCCCGGAGTCATACGGAAACATTCAGTACTTC. Amino acids: CASSPESYGNIQYF.

The genes are TRBV5-4 and TRBJ2-7; weak D call: TRBD1 (6 bases). CDR1 is SGHNT and CDR2 is YYREEE in the germline V gene (reference sequence). V was pared by 0 bases and J by 6 bases, with 13 bases between. CDR3 length: 14 amino acids. CDR3: CASSLVAGTFEQYF. The CDR3 bases are TGTGCCAGCAGCTTGGTTGCCGGGACATTCGAGCAGTACTTC.

The J gene is TRBJ1-4, the V gene TRBV3-1 (or the pseudogene TRBV3-2), with D unresolved. V lost 0 bases to trimming and J lost 1 base, with 6 bases between them. The CDR3 has 15 amino acids. Germline CDR1 is LGHDT and CDR2 is YNNKEL (reference sequence). CDR3 sequence reads: CASSQETGTNEKLFF. CDR3 in DNA: TGTGCCAGCAGCCAAGAGACGGGAACTAATGAAAAACTGTTTTTT.

The gene calls are TRBV5-4 and TRBJ2-3; 7 positions match TRBD2. Trimming removed 8 bases from V and 2 bases from J; junction bases left unmatched: 8. The CDR3 extends over 14 amino acids. Germline V lookup: CDR1 SGHNT, CDR2 YYREEE (reference sequence). DNA for the CDR3: TGTGCCAGTCAGAGGGAGGGGCACACAGATACGCAGTATTTT. It specifies CASQREGHTDTQYF.

The genes are TRBV6-5 and TRBJ1-2; 10 bases agree with TRBD1. CDR3 length equals 14 residues. The V gene end was trimmed by 6 bases and the J gene end by 5 bases; junction bases not matched to a gene: 6. Germline V gives CDR1 MNHEY, CDR2 SVGAGI. The CDR3 DNA reads as TGTGCCAGCAGGGGGACAGGGGTAGATTATGGCTACACCTTC. It translates to CASRGTGVDYGYTF.

The J gene is TRBJ2-1, the V gene TRBV5-1; D is possibly TRBD1 (5 bases). Trimming cost V 5 bases and J 0 bases, with 9 bases left between them. CDR1 and CDR2 (germline): SGHRS, YFSETQ. This CDR3 is built from 14 residues. CDR3 sequence reads: CASSQGSSYNEQFF. The CDR3 nucleotides read TGCGCCAGCAGTCAGGGTTCCTCCTACAATGAGCAGTTCTTC.